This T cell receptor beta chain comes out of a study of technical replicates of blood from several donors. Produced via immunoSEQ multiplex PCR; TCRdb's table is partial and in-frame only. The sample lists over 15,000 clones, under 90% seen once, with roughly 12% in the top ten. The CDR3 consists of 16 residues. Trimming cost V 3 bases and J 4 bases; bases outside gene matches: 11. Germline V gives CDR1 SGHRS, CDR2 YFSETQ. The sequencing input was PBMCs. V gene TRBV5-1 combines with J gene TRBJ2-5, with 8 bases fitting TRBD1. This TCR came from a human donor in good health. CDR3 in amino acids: CASSSTLTGDGETQYF. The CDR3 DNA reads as TGCGCCAGCAGCTCCACCCTGACAGGGGATGGAGAGACCCAGTACTTC.